This paragraph reports one T cell receptor beta chain. Its antigen is still unknown. The junction departs from germline at one end; a sequencing error may be responsible. Germline V CDR1 and CDR2: MNHNY, SVGAGI (reference sequence). The CDR3 totals 15 residues. Sequenced by immunoSEQ multiplex PCR; TCRdb stores in-frame clones only, minus some. Here the sample spans over 55,000 clones, around 80% being singletons. Sampling of blood occurred at baseline, cycle 4 day 1, and cycle 7 day 1. These data belong to a study of OX40 agonist ivuxolimab in advanced cancers. The overall study: Earlier treatment with anti-PD-1, anti-PD-L1 or anti-CTLA-4 was permitted, and roughly 40% had received some. Points from the study as a whole: Fewer expanded clones were found on average in CD4+ than in CD8+ T cells. Normalized T-cell clonal expansion was also low in a subset of nonresponders.

This chain connects TRBV6-6 to TRBJ1-6; 8 bases map to TRBD1. Sample: CD4+ or CD8+ T cells sorted from blood, taken in a trial of the OX40 agonist ivuxolimab. This receptor was identified in an adult with an advanced solid tumor such as melanoma, head and neck, liver or kidney cancer. CDR3 DNA: TGTGCCACCTTTGACAGGGGCTCCAATAATTCACCCCTCCACTTT. Translating gives CATFDRGSNNSPLHF.